This record covers a single T cell receptor beta chain. Ten or more counts support this clonotype. The antigen it recognizes is unknown. No much larger clone is present one base from it, and per-base qualities are unavailable. V loses 1 base, J loses 3 bases, and the germline ends lie 16 bases apart. From a lookup of the germline V gene (reference sequence), CDR1 and CDR2 are SEHNR and FQNEAQ. From cysteine to phenylalanine, the CDR3 is 16 amino acids long. Of all the DNA, just the CDR3 is kept, 48 bases in frame from base 1. This sample stems from a study of naive and memory T cell subsets (dated by TCRdb to 2016 to 2017). Notes on the research overall: Sorted naive and memory T cell subsets from peripheral blood were analyzed in the study using a UMI-based, open-source pipeline for TCR alpha and beta sequencing. The results of the functional CMV T cell responses matched the IgG serology results in every case. RNA was DNase-treated and reverse transcribed with TCR constant-region primers, mostly using SuperScript III. Findings and caveats that apply to the study as a whole: Each clonotype was defined as a single alpha or beta chain sequence rather than as a paired alpha/beta receptor. No ground truth was available to validate the repertoire findings for the naive and memory subsets. RNA-based TCR counts may be influenced by expression changes linked to T cell activation and differentiation. A few larger clonotypes were present in naive repertoires, particularly the CD8 repertoires, and these clonotypes were possibly memory cells re-expressing CD45RA. Following error correction, more than 85% of naive TCR sequences occurred only once, which made naive abundance distributions much steeper than those of memory subsets. Gini index rose and Shannon and inverse Simpson diversity fell from naive through CM, EM and EMRA in both CD4 and CD8 cells. The abundance of TCRs followed a power law with an exponent that differed between naive and memory subsets yet stayed consistent across the three individuals.

TCR alpha and beta chain libraries were amplified separately from the second PCR step onward. To determine each donor's CMV status, fresh PBMCs were stimulated overnight with CMV viral lysate, and IFNgamma production from CD4+ T cells was then assessed. CD4 T cells were positively selected with Miltenyi beads, followed by positive selection of CD8 T cells from the CD4-negative fraction. Cells were stained for CD3, CD4, CD8, CD45RA, CD27 and a live/dead dye and were sorted on a BD Aria II into four subsets based on CD45RA and CD27. Blood was obtained from a few healthy volunteers, and the blood from each volunteer was fractionated into CD4 and CD8 T cells and subsequently into four differentiation subsets. Roughly 120 ml of peripheral blood was collected from each donor, and PBMC were isolated from the blood using Ficoll-Paque PLUS density-gradient centrifugation. Sorted cells were lysed in RLT buffer, after which RNA was extracted using a Qiagen RNeasy kit and stored at -80 degrees C.

The method was UMI-ligation and nested PCR. To cover both TRBC1 and TRBC2, the beta constant-region primer consisted of an equimolar mix of two oligonucleotides. The ligated cDNA went through four rounds of PCR with nested alpha and beta constant-region primers together with the SP2 primer. A single-stranded oligonucleotide containing the SP2 primer and a 12-nucleotide UMI was joined to the 3' end of the cDNA by T4 RNA ligase 1. Incubation of the ligation reaction was carried out at 16 degrees C for 20-24 hours. To avoid over-amplification, PCR2 was usually performed as a SYBR Green qPCR and halted once a predetermined threshold was reached. All purifications after the first were performed with Agencourt AMPure XP magnetic beads. Library amounts were measured by Qubit and library quality was assessed on a TapeStation, where the main peak was expected at around 650 bp. The pooled libraries were sequenced on an Illumina MiSeq using v2 2x251 paired-end kits, which usually yielded roughly 0.85-2.1 million reads per sample. Each sample's library went into the pool at approximately 4 nM, and roughly 4.5-7.5% PhiX was added to help with cluster recognition. The source study handled its data this way. Decombinator assigned V and J genes to Demultiplexor-processed FASTQ reads by tag matching, allowing a single base-pair mismatch. By using UMIs, Collapsinator corrected both sequencing errors and the frequency errors caused by PCR heterogeneity. CDR3Translator translated TCRs and extracted CDR3s from the conserved cysteine to the FGXG phenylalanine, flagging non-productive sequences. Repertoires were subsampled to equal numbers of UMI-defined TCRs before Gini, Shannon entropy and inverse Simpson indices were calculated. Clonotype abundance distributions were fitted to a power law by maximum likelihood within the linear range. For one naive CD8 sample, the pipeline and MIGEC produced similar UMI counts, unique TCR numbers and clonal distributions. One analysis removed from the naive repertoire any naive TCRs that were also found in any memory subset from the same donor. Repertoires were searched for approximately 7,000 CMV-associated CDR3 sequences compiled from VDJdb and a published dataset. TCRdb redid the processing of the public reads, applying fastp at Q25 and MiXCR, and retained in-frame beta chains. Each entry merges the rows of one CDR3 protein and shows their most common DNA and genes. TCRdb's processing, not the study's, gives the V and J calls here. Counted in this sample were some 82,000 distinct CDR3 sequences; 9% to 9.5% of them appeared once. Less than 1.5% of the sample lies in the top ten.

The TCR sequence derives from a human donor in good health. The sample consisted of naive CD8+ T cells from blood. The cell subset or site tag for this specimen amounts to: naive T cells, CD45RA high CD27+. The rearrangement combines TRBV7-9 with TRBJ2-7; perhaps TRBD2 is the D gene, with 7 bases matching. DNA sequence: TGTGCCAGCAGCTTAGATACGGGGGGCGATTTCTACGAGCAGTACTTC. This sequence encodes CASSLDTGGDFYEQYF.